This paragraph covers one T cell receptor (beta chain) sequence. The antigen is not known. The entry originates in a study of identical twins. Study-level results: Weaker excess sharing between twins was seen in beta out-of-frame sequences.

TCRdb re-called the 5' RACE reads through MiXCR, storing one row per CDR3 protein. The sample lists some 900,000 distinct CDR3 sequences; roughly an eighth were seen once. These same records also appear under a second study, on yellow fever vaccine responses in identical twins.

Sequences were obtained from PBMCs. The receptor comes from a woman aged 18-30 years in good health.

The CDR3 protein is CASSLLGRTGGKDEQFF. Here the CDR3 DNA reads TGTGCCAGCAGCTTACTTGGTCGGACAGGGGGTAAGGATGAGCAGTTCTTC. The chain links TRBV11-2 to TRBJ2-1, with 10 bases matching TRBD1. Trimming cost V 2 bases and J 8 bases; bases outside gene matches: 12. The CDR3 consists of 17 residues. Germline V gene sequence: CDR1 SGHAT, CDR2 FQNNGV.